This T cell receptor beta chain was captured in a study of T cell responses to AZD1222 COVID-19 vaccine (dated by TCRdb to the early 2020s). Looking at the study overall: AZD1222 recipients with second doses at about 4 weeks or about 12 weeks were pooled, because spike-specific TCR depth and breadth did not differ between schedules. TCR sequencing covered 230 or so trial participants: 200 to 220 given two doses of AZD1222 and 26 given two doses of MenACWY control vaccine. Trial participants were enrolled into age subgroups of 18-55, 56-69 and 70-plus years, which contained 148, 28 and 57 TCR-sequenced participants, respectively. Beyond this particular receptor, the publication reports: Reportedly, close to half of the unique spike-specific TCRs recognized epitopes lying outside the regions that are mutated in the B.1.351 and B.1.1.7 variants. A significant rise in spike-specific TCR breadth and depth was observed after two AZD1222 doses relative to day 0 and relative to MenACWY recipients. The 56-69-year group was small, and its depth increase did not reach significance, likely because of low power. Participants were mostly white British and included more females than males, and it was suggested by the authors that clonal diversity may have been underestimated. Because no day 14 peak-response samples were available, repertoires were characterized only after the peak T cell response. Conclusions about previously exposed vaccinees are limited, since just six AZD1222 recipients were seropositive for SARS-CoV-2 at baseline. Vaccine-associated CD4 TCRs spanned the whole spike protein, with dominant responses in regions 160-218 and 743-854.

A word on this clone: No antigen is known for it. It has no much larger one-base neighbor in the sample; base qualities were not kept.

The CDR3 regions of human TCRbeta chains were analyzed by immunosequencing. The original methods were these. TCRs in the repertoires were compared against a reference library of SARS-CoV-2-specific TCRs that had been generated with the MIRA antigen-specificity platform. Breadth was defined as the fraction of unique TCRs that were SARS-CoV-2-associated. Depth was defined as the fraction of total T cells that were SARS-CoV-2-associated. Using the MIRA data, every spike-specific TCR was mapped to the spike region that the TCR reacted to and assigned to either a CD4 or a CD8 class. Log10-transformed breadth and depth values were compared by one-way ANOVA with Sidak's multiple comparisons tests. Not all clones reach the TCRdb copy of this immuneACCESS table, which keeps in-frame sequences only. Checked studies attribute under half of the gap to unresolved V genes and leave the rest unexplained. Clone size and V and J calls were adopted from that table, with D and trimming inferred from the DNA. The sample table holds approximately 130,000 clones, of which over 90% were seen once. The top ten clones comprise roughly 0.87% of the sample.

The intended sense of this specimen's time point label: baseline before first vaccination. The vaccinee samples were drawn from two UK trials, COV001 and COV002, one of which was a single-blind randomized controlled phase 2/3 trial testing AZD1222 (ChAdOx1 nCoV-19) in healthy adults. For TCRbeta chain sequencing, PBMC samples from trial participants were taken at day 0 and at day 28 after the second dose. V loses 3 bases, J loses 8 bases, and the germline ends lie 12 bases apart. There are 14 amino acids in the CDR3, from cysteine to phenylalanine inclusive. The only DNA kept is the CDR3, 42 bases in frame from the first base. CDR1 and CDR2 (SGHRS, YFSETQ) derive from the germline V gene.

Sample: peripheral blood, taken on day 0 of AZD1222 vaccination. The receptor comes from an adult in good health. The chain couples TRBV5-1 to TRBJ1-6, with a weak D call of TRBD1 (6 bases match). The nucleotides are TGCGCCAGCAGCTGGGTGGGGGGCGATTCACCCCTCCACTTT. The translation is CASSWVGGDSPLHF.